The 21 T cell receptor beta chains below all came from one sample that was sequenced in a study of CD8 T cells in ankylosing spondylitis (dated by TCRdb to the late 2010s). The protocol used for the library was 5' RACE. Sequencing took place on an Illumina HiSeq 2500. Using fastp at Q25 and MiXCR, TCRdb reprocessed the public reads and kept productive beta chains. Entries that share a CDR3 protein sequence are merged under the most common genes and DNA. This sample comprises some 240,000 distinct CDR3 sequences, about 9.1% of them detected only once. Together, the top ten hold about 6.8% of the sample. Sample: blood, either unsorted or a sorted T cell fraction (not recorded which). Receptor source: a male donor with ankylosing spondylitis or in good health (not recorded which).

There are a few counts of this clonotype. The chain uses TRBV5-1 and TRBJ2-7, with 11 bases identical to TRBD2. The CDR3 extends over 15 amino acids. J was trimmed by 4 bases and V by 2 bases; bases with no gene match: 5. In germline, CDR1 is SGHRS, CDR2 YFSETQ. CDR3 protein: CASSFGSGRVYEQYF. The CDR3 bases are TGCGCCAGCAGCTTCGGTAGCGGGAGGGTTTACGAGCAGTACTTC.

This clonotype was observed many times. The CDR3 DNA reads TGCGCCAGCAGCCGGACTAGCGAGACTTCCTACGAGCAGTACTTC. Amino acids: CASSRTSETSYEQYF. The V and J genes are TRBV4-1 and TRBJ2-7, with TRBD2 identical over 9 bases. Germline lookup yields CDR1 MGHRA and CDR2 YSYEKL. The J segment lost 1 base and the V segment lost 4 bases, leaving 5 bases of the junction unmatched. The CDR3 consists of 15 residues.

This clonotype showed up many times. The junction and the germline gene differ at one end; a read error may be behind it. The chain employs TRBV12-3 or TRBV12-4 and TRBJ1-2; TRBD1 might be the D (5 bases). This CDR3 has 13 amino acids. The CDR3 spells CASTLSGRRGYTF. The CDR3 nucleotides read TGTGCCAGCACTTTATCGGGGCGGCGGGGCTACACCTTC.

This clonotype was counted ten times or more. This chain uses TRBV7-8 with TRBJ1-5; 7 bases line up with TRBD1. The V segment lost 5 bases and the J segment 3 bases; nucleotides outside the gene matches: 16. This CDR3 comprises 18 residues. Germline V gene sequence: CDR1 SGHVS, CDR2 FQNEAQ. CDR3 nucleotide sequence: TGTGCCAGCAGCCCCTTAGTGGGGGACAGAATTTCCAATCAGCCCCAGCATTTT. Translating it yields CASSPLVGDRISNQPQHF.

In regard to this clonotype: It may be a read error: a sequence one base away is much more abundant. CDR3 sequence reads: CASSFPSRNTGELFF. The CDR3 DNA reads as TGTGCCAGCAGTTTTCCTAGCCGGAACACCGGGGAGCTGTTTTTT. The rearrangement uses TRBV6-5 and TRBJ2-2; D is possibly TRBD2 (5 bases). Germline CDR1 and CDR2: MNHEY and SVGAGI. With 4 bases removed from V and 1 base from J, the gap between germline ends came to 10 bases. The CDR3 sequence is 15 residues long.

This clonotype was seen repeatedly, ten times or more. CDR3 bases: TGTGCCACCAGCAGGACAGGGACCAATCAGCCCCAGCATTTT. Amino acid sequence: CATSRTGTNQPQHF. The chain links TRBV15 to TRBJ1-5, with 7 positions matching TRBD1. Germline loops: CDR1 LNHNV, CDR2 YYDKDF (reference sequence). The CDR3 totals 14 residues. V lost 3 bases to trimming and J lost 3 bases; unmatched junction nucleotides: 2.

This clonotype was counted only a few times. The chain links TRBV30 to TRBJ2-7; possible D gene TRBD2, 6 bases. Germline V gene data show CDR1 as GTSNPN and CDR2 as SVGIG (reference sequence). This CDR3 comprises 12 residues. With 1 base removed from V and 4 bases from J, the gap between germline ends came to 8 bases. The CDR3 protein is CAWSGDSYEQYF. The CDR3 region has the DNA TGTGCCTGGAGTGGGGACTCGTACGAGCAGTACTTC.

This clonotype was counted many times. This chain connects TRBV15 to TRBJ2-1; 8 bases match TRBD1. The CDR3 has 15 residues. V gave up 5 bases and J gave up 6 bases; unmatched junction bases: 9. Germline V gives CDR1 LNHNV, CDR2 YYDKDF (reference sequence). CDR3 in DNA: TGTGCCACCAGCTCAAGGGACAGGCCTCCCAATGAGCAGTTCTTC. Amino acids: CATSSRDRPPNEQFF.

There are many counts of this clonotype. This chain links TRBV20-1 with TRBJ1-1; 8 bases map to TRBD1. The germline gives CDR1 DFQATT, CDR2 SNEGSKA (reference sequence). The CDR3 runs 13 residues. The trim removed 3 bases at V and 4 bases at J, leaving 4 bases unmatched. CDR3 DNA sequence: TGCAGTGCTAGCCAGGGGGCCGGCACTGAAGCTTTCTTT. This gives the protein CSASQGAGTEAFF.

The sample holds many counts of this clonotype. The rearrangement links TRBV20-1 to TRBJ2-1, with TRBD2 identical over 10 bases. The V gene end was trimmed by 5 bases and the J gene end by 9 bases; junction bases not matched to a gene: 10. CDR1 is DFQATT, CDR2 SNEGSKA, per germline (reference sequence). The CDR3 has 14 residues. The CDR3 here is CSALSAGGPTEQFF. CDR3 DNA sequence: TGCAGTGCTCTCTCAGCGGGAGGGCCTACTGAGCAGTTCTTC.

This clonotype appeared many times. V is TRBV9 and J is TRBJ2-5; 7 bases are shared with TRBD2. CDR3 length: 15 residues. The V gene end was trimmed by 4 bases and the J gene end by 2 bases; junction bases not matched to a gene: 8. Germline V CDR1 and CDR2: SGDLS, YYNGEE. CDR3 nucleotides: TGTGCCAGCAGCCTACATCCGGGACTACAAGAGACCCAGTACTTC. Protein sequence: CASSLHPGLQETQYF.

The chain has TRBV20-1 and TRBJ2-7; D is perhaps TRBD1 (6 bases). This CDR3 comprises 14 residues. Between the trimmed V and J ends, which lost 6 bases and 0 bases, there was a span of 15 bases. From germline, CDR1 is DFQATT and CDR2 SNEGSKA (reference sequence). The CDR3 nucleotides are TGCAGTGCCCCCAGGGCAGGGGCCTCCTACGAGCAGTACTTC. This gives the protein CSAPRAGASYEQYF.

This clonotype was counted ten times or more. The chain recombines TRBV20-1 with TRBJ1-4; 7 bases are a match to TRBD1. The V segment lost 2 bases and the J segment 3 bases; nucleotides outside the gene matches: 9. Germline V lookup: CDR1 DFQATT, CDR2 SNEGSKA (reference sequence). The CDR3 runs 16 residues. CDR3 amino acids: CSARSERGPSNEKLFF. In nucleotides, the CDR3 is TGCAGTGCTAGATCCGAGAGGGGGCCATCTAATGAAAAACTGTTTTTT.

This clonotype was seen more than once but under ten times. The chain links TRBV20-1 to TRBJ2-3, with TRBD2 matching over 15 bases. Trimming took 0 bases from V and 4 from J; bases not matched to a gene: 8. CDR3 length: 18 residues. The germline gives CDR1 DFQATT, CDR2 SNEGSKA (reference sequence). CDR3 coding DNA: TGCAGTGCTAGAGACTGGGGACTAGCGGGAGGCTGGCCAGATACGCAGTATTTT. The encoded protein is CSARDWGLAGGWPDTQYF.

The sample holds a few counts of this clonotype. The chain joins TRBV6-2 or TRBV6-3 to TRBJ2-7, with TRBD2 as a possible D gene (6 bases). V lost 4 bases, J lost 2 bases, and 12 bases lay in between. Germline values: CDR1 MNHEY, CDR2 SVGEGT. The CDR3 spans 14 residues. Written as DNA, the CDR3 is TGTGCCAGCAGTTCCCTCCGGGAGCCCTACGAGCAGTACTTC. It encodes CASSSLREPYEQYF.

This clonotype was detected ten times or more. This chain joins TRBV12-3 or TRBV12-4 and TRBJ2-2; the D call may be TRBD1 or TRBD2 (7 bases each). Trimming shortened V by 8 bases and J by 2 bases, and 15 bases separated the two germline ends. This CDR3 spans 15 amino acids. The CDR3 protein is CASQGGATNTGELFF. The CDR3 DNA reads as TGTGCCAGCCAGGGGGGGGCAACTAACACCGGGGAGCTGTTTTTT.

This clonotype was seen more than once but under ten times. CDR3: CASTEPGLGSYNEQFF. The CDR3, as DNA: TGTGCCAGCACCGAACCGGGACTAGGCTCCTACAATGAGCAGTTCTTC. This chain uses TRBV6-2 or TRBV6-3 with TRBJ2-1; 8 bases align to TRBD2. V was pared by 7 bases and J by 0 bases, with 8 bases of the junction left unmatched. The CDR3 covers 16 residues. CDR1 and CDR2 from the germline V gene are MNHEY and SVGEGT.

Ten or more counts support this clonotype. The V call is TRBV20-1, the J call TRBJ1-2, with 8 nucleotides matching TRBD1. Germline V gives CDR1 DFQATT, CDR2 SNEGSKA (reference sequence). V was clipped by 3 bases and J by 4 bases; unmatched bases: 10. The CDR3 has 15 residues. CDR3 residues: CSARGADRGGYGYTF. CDR3 nucleotides: TGCAGTGCTAGGGGGGCCGACAGGGGCGGCTATGGCTACACCTTC.

The chain carries TRBV12-3 or TRBV12-4 and TRBJ1-3; D ambiguous. The CDR3 extends over 11 amino acids. V gave up 8 bases and J gave up 11 bases, with 13 bases separating them. DNA of the CDR3: TGTGCCAGCCCACTCCCCATCCCCATATATTTT. Translation gives CASPLPIPIYF.

This clonotype was seen repeatedly, ten times or more. The genes are TRBV20-1 and TRBJ2-1; D not certain. This CDR3 contains 14 residues. The germline CDR1 and CDR2 sequences are DFQATT and SNEGSKA (reference sequence). V lost 5 bases and J lost 0, with 11 bases in between. In DNA, the CDR3 is TGCAGTGCTTTGGGTGCTAGCTCCTACAATGAGCAGTTCTTC. Its protein product is CSALGASSYNEQFF.

Regarding this clonotype: A much larger clone differs by one base, so this may be a read error. This sequence joins TRBV28 and TRBJ2-7; TRBD2 matches 8 bases. CDR1 is MDHEN, CDR2 SYDVKM, per germline. The CDR3 sequence is 15 residues long. The CDR3 DNA follows: TGTGCCAGCAGTTTAGTCCTAGCGGGCTCTTACGGGCAGTACTTC. Translation: CASSLVLAGSYGQYF.